One and the same sample provided the 13 T cell receptor beta chains below, sequenced in a study of T cell repertoires in cytomegalovirus infection. The antigens these receptors bind are not known. Using its own MiXCR run on the reads, TCRdb lists one record per CDR3 protein. The table has around 900,000 distinct CDR3 sequences, less than 35% seen once. Sequencing used cultured CD8+ T cells from PBMCs, obtained from culture after CMV antigen stimulation. These receptors all come from a human donor in good health (CMV status not recorded). Some clones in this sample may be carry-over from other donors' samples.

The chain joins TRBV27 to TRBJ2-7; D remains unclear. Per germline, CDR1 MNHEY and CDR2 SMNVEV (reference sequence). The CDR3 has 15 amino acids. With 2 bases removed from V and 3 bases from J, the gap between germline ends came to 14 bases. CDR3 residues: CASSLGSSIYYEQYF. CDR3 sequence (DNA): TGTGCCAGCAGTTTAGGGTCCTCGATCTACTACGAGCAGTACTTC.

The chain uses TRBV12-3 or TRBV12-4 and TRBJ1-5; perhaps TRBD1 as D (6 bases). V lost 3 bases to trimming and J lost 4 bases, with 13 bases between them. The length of the CDR3 is 15 residues. In DNA, the CDR3 is TGTGCCAGCAGTTTCGCGGGGGCCTGGAATCAGCCCCAGCATTTT. Protein sequence: CASSFAGAWNQPQHF.

The V call is TRBV12-3 or TRBV12-4, the J call TRBJ2-5; 10 bases agree with TRBD2. V trimming: 3 bases; J trimming: 5 bases; junction bases outside the gene matches: 6. This CDR3 contains 15 residues. This chain's CDR3 is CASSFQRGGRETQYF. The CDR3 DNA is TGTGCCAGCAGTTTCCAGCGGGGGGGCCGCGAGACCCAGTACTTC.

This clonotype was observed at least ten times. The V and J genes are TRBV7-8 and TRBJ2-2; tentative D call: TRBD2 (7 bases). Looked up from germline, CDR1 is SGHVS and CDR2 is FQNEAQ. This CDR3 spans 15 amino acids. Trimming took 3 bases from V and 0 from J, leaving 8 bases between them. As DNA, the CDR3 is TGTGCCAGCAGCTTCGGGGGGCCGAACACCGGGGAGCTGTTTTTT. It specifies CASSFGGPNTGELFF.

The rearrangement links TRBV7-8 to TRBJ2-7; 7 positions match TRBD1. Germline CDR1 SGHVS, CDR2 FQNEAQ. The CDR3 loop spans 14 amino acids. V dropped 0 bases and J dropped 5; count of bases not matched to a gene: 4. The CDR3 DNA reads as TGTGCCAGCAGCTTAGCATACAGGGGTCACGAGCAGTACTTC. As protein: CASSLAYRGHEQYF.

The J gene is TRBJ2-3, the V gene TRBV5-4, with D hard to call. V lost 0 bases and J 0 bases, leaving 11 bases between the germline ends. In germline, CDR1 is SGHNT, CDR2 YYREEE (reference sequence). The CDR3 is 16 residues long. As DNA, the CDR3 is TGTGCCAGCAGCTTGGGACCTCCCGGGAGCACAGATACGCAGTATTTT. Translating gives CASSLGPPGSTDTQYF.

The chain combines TRBV6-5 with TRBJ1-2, with D hard to call. Germline assignment: CDR1 MNHEY and CDR2 SVGAGI. V dropped 2 bases and J dropped 3 bases, with 13 bases sitting between them. This CDR3 comprises 15 residues. The CDR3: CASSYTLRAHYGYTF. As DNA, the CDR3 is TGTGCCAGCAGTTACACTTTACGAGCCCACTATGGCTACACCTTC.

This clonotype occurred a few times. The rearrangement uses TRBV4-1 and TRBJ1-5; D is possibly TRBD1 (5 bases). CDR1 and CDR2 (germline): MGHRA, YSYEKL. The CDR3 length is 14 residues. The V end was cut by 1 base, the J end by 7 bases, with 11 bases between. The CDR3 spells CASSQVQGNQPQHF. In nucleotides, the CDR3 is TGCGCCAGCAGCCAAGTTCAGGGAAACCAGCCCCAGCATTTT.

This clonotype has just a few counts. The rearrangement links TRBV15 to TRBJ2-7; a possible D gene is TRBD1 (5 bases). The CDR3 spans 13 residues. Germline CDR1 LNHNV, CDR2 YYDKDF (reference sequence). V was pared by 5 bases and J by 5 bases, with 13 bases between. The CDR3 coding sequence is TGTGCCACCAGCTCCGACAGATACAACGAGCAGTACGTC. It translates to CATSSDRYNEQYV.

This clonotype appeared a few times. The V and J genes are TRBV25-1 and TRBJ2-1; no clear D gene. The CDR3 runs to 16 residues. The V and J ends lost 1 base and 6 bases respectively, with 16 bases between them. Germline CDR1 is MGHDK and CDR2 is SYGVNS. For the CDR3, the DNA is TGTGCCAGCAGTGAATTTCCGGACCCCTTGTCCAATGAGCAGTTCTTC. This encodes CASSEFPDPLSNEQFF.

This clonotype turned up a few times. The CDR3, as DNA: TGTGCCAGCAGGGCGGGGATTCGGGAGACCCAGTACTTC. Its protein is CASRAGIRETQYF. The chain combines TRBV6-5 with TRBJ2-5; D may be TRBD2 (6 bases). CDR3 size: 13 residues. Trimming cost V 6 bases and J 5 bases, with 13 bases left between them. Per the germline V gene, CDR1 is MNHEY and CDR2 is SVGAGI.

The rearrangement links TRBV5-4 to TRBJ1-2; D not resolved. The germline V gene has CDR1 SGHNT and CDR2 YYREEE (reference sequence). Trimming took off 4 bases at V and 4 bases at J, with 17 bases between the two ends. The CDR3 loop spans 15 amino acids. CDR3 in amino acids: CASSDDRKLFYGYTF. The CDR3 nucleotides are TGTGCCAGCAGCGACGACCGAAAATTATTCTATGGCTACACCTTC.

The J gene is TRBJ2-7, the V gene TRBV28, with D maybe TRBD1 (5 bases). Trimming took 5 bases from V and 6 from J, leaving 23 bases between them. This CDR3 contains 16 residues. The germline V gene encodes CDR1 MDHEN and CDR2 SYDVKM. The CDR3 nucleotides read TGTGCCAGCAGTCCCTATGAAGCAGGGAAGTCGGGCGAGCAGTACGTC. This codes for CASSPYEAGKSGEQYV.